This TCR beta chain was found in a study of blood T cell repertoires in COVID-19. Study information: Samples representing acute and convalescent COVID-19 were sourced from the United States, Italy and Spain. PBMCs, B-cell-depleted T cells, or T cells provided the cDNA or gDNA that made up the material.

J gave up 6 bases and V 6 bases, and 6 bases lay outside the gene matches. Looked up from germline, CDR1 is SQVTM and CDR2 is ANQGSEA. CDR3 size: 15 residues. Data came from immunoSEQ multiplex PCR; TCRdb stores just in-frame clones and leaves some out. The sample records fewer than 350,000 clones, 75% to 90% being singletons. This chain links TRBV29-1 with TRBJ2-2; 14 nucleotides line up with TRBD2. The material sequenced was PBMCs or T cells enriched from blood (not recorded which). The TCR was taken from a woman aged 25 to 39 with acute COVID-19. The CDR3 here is CSVGLAGATSGELFF. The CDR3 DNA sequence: TGCAGCGTGGGACTAGCGGGGGCAACATCCGGGGAGCTGTTTTTT.